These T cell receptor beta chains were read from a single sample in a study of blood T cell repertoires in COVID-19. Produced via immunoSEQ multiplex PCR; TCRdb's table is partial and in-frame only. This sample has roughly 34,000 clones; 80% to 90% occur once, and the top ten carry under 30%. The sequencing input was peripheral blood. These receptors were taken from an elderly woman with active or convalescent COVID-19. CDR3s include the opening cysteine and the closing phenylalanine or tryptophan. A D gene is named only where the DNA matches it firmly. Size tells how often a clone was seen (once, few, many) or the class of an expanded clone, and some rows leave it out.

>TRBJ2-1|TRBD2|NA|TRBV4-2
TGTGCCAGCAGCCAACTAGCGGGGGGGAATGAGCAGTTCTTC
CASSQLAGGNEQFF
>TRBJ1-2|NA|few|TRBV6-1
TGTGCCAGCAGTGACAGGGTGATCGGCTACACCTTC
CASSDRVIGYTF
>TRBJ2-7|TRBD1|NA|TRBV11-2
TGTGCCAGCAGCTCGGGACAGCCCTACGAGCAGTACTTC
CASSSGQPYEQYF
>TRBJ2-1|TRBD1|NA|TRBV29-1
TGCAGCGTTGGAGGGACAGGGAAATACAATGAGCAGTTCTTC
CSVGGTGKYNEQFF
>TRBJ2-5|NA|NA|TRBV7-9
TGTGCCAGCAGCCCTAGCCAAGAGACCCAGTACTTC
CASSPSQETQYF
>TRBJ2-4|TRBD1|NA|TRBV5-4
TGTGCCAGCAGTTCCCCGGACAGGGGAAACATTCAGTACTTC
CASSSPDRGNIQYF
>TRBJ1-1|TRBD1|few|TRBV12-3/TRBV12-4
TGTGCCAGCAGACGGACAGGGGGCACTGAAGCTTTCTTT
CASRRTGGTEAFF
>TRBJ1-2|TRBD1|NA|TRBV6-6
TGTGCCAGCAGCCGGGGTGTAACAGGGGACTATGGCTACACCTTC
CASSRGVTGDYGYTF
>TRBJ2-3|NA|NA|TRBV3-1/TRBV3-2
TGTGCCAGCAGTCGCCACCGACCCGGAGGGGATACGCAGTATTTT
CASSRHRPGGDTQYF
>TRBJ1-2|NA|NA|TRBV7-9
TGTGCCAGCAGCCCACAATATGGCTACACCTTC
CASSPQYGYTF
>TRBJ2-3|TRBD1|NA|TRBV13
TGTGCCAGCAGCTCAGCCAGGCAGGGGGCGAGAGATACGCAGTATTTT
CASSSARQGARDTQYF
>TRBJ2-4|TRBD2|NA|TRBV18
TGTGCCAGCTCACCGACAATGACTAGCGGGGGACTAGCCAAAAACATTCAGTACTTC
CASSPTMTSGGLAKNIQYF
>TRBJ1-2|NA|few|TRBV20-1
TGCAGTGCTAGAGATCGCTATGGCTACACCTTC
CSARDRYGYTF
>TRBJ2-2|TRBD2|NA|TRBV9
TGTGCCAGCAGCGTTTCAGGCGGGGGATCCGGGGAGCTGTTTTTT
CASSVSGGGSGELFF
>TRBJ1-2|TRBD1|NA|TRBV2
TGTGCCAGCAGCGGTCAACAGGGGCGGGATGGCTACACCTTC
CASSGQQGRDGYTF
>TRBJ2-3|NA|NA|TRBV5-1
TGCGCCAGCAGCCCGGGGGATAGCACAGATACGCAGTATTTT
CASSPGDSTDTQYF
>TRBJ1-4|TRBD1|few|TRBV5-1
TGCGCCAGCAGCCCTGGGACAGGGGGTGGTGAAAAACTGTTTTTT
CASSPGTGGGEKLFF
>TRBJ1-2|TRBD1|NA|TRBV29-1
TGCAGCGTTGAAGGGGGACAGAATAACTATGGCTACACCTTC
CSVEGGQNNYGYTF
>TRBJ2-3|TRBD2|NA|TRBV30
TGTGCCTGGAGTGTACCTAGCGGGGTGAAAGATACGCAGTATTTT
CAWSVPSGVKDTQYF
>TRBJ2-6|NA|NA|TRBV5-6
TGTGCCAGCGGGACCAGGAGGGGCGGGGCCAACGTCCTGACTTTC
CASGTRRGGANVLTF
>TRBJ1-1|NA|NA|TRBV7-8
TGTGCCAGCACAAGGGGGTTGAACACTGAAGCTTTCTTT
CASTRGLNTEAFF
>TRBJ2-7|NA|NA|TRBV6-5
TGTGCCAGCAGCCACAGGGAAAACTACGAGCAGTACTTC
CASSHRENYEQYF